A selection of T cell receptor beta chains follows, all from one sample in a study of T cell responses to AZD1222 COVID-19 vaccine. Produced via immunoSEQ multiplex PCR; TCRdb's table is partial and in-frame only. The sample has around 150,000 clones, approximately 90% seen once; the top ten hold 1.9%. The specimen was peripheral blood, collected on day 0 of AZD1222 vaccination. Every receptor here comes from an adult in good health. Each CDR3 is given with its conserved first and last residue. Fields, in order: J gene, D gene, V gene, clone size, CDR3 protein, CDR3 DNA. A D gene is named only where the DNA matches it firmly. Rows give clone size only sometimes, using once, few, many, or a class for an expanded clone.

TRBJ1-1,NA,TRBV7-2,NA,CASSLGQGRDTEAFF,TGTGCCAGCAGCTTAGGCCAGGGACGGGACACTGAAGCTTTCTTT
TRBJ2-7,TRBD1,TRBV5-4,once,CASSLAGTGGEQYF,TGTGCCAGCAGCTTGGCCGGGACAGGTGGCGAGCAGTACTTC
TRBJ1-2,NA,TRBV28,NA,CASSLPRGDGYTF,TGTGCCAGCAGCCTCCCCAGGGGCGATGGCTACACCTTC
TRBJ2-1,TRBD2,TRBV24-1,NA,CATSDIAGGQFF,TGTGCCACCAGTGACATAGCGGGTGGCCAGTTCTTC
TRBJ1-5,TRBD1,TRBV19,NA,CASSAGQGSNQPQHF,TGTGCCAGTAGTGCAGGACAGGGAAGCAATCAGCCCCAGCATTTT
TRBJ1-3,NA,TRBV29-1,NA,CSASYTPGGNTIYF,TGCAGCGCCTCCTATACACCCGGAGGAAACACCATATATTTT
TRBJ1-3,NA,TRBV3-1/TRBV3-2,few,CASSPQGNSGNTIYF,TGTGCCAGCAGCCCTCAGGGGAACTCTGGAAACACCATATATTTT
TRBJ2-7,TRBD2,TRBV7-9,NA,CASSFGGVYEQYF,TGTGCCAGCAGCTTTGGGGGGGTCTACGAGCAGTACTTC
TRBJ2-6,NA,TRBV28,NA,CASSFFGAGSGANVLTF,TGTGCCAGCAGTTTTTTTGGGGCGGGCTCTGGGGCCAACGTCCTGACTTTC
TRBJ2-4,TRBD1,TRBV6-5,NA,CASEQGPKNIQYF,TGTGCCAGCGAACAGGGGCCCAAAAACATTCAGTACTTC
TRBJ1-6,TRBD1,TRBV4-3,NA,CASSQGLVGTGRSPLHF,TGCGCCAGCAGCCAAGGCCTGGTCGGGACAGGGAGGTCACCCCTCCACTTT
TRBJ1-2,NA,TRBV19,once,CASSIPTGNVNGYTF,TGTGCCAGTAGTATCCCCACAGGGAATGTTAATGGCTACACCTTC
TRBJ1-3,TRBD1,TRBV7-8,NA,CASSAGQGKDTIYF,TGTGCCAGCAGCGCGGGACAGGGGAAGGACACCATATATTTT
TRBJ2-5,TRBD2,TRBV28,NA,CASSPSGREETQYF,TGTGCCAGCAGTCCCAGCGGGAGGGAGGAGACCCAGTACTTC
TRBJ2-2,NA,TRBV18,NA,CASSPTELANTGELFF,TGTGCCAGCTCACCTACAGAGCTAGCGAACACCGGGGAGCTGTTTTTT
TRBJ2-1,NA,TRBV5-1,NA,CASRSTGGVYNEQFF,TGCGCCAGCAGATCGACGGGGGGCGTTTACAATGAGCAGTTCTTC
TRBJ2-7,TRBD2,TRBV11-2,NA,CASSLGGGPSGSYEQYF,TGTGCCAGCAGCTTAGGGGGGGGGCCTAGCGGGAGCTACGAGCAGTACTTC
TRBJ1-1,NA,TRBV14,NA,CASSHIGSRPEAFF,TGTGCCAGCAGCCACATTGGGTCGCGACCAGAAGCTTTCTTT
TRBJ2-1,NA,TRBV5-1,NA,CASSSGTPYNEQFF,TGCGCCAGCAGCTCCGGGACACCGTACAATGAGCAGTTCTTC
TRBJ1-2,NA,TRBV30,NA,CAWRSAGLNGYTF,TGTGCCTGGAGATCGGCAGGGCTCAATGGCTACACCTTC
TRBJ1-2,NA,TRBV10-3,NA,CAISDPPGLANYGYTF,TGTGCCATCAGCGATCCCCCGGGCCTAGCTAACTATGGCTACACCTTC
TRBJ2-1,NA,TRBV6-5,few,CASRLNRLSTHEQFF,TGTGCCAGCAGACTAAACAGGTTAAGTACTCATGAGCAGTTCTTC
TRBJ1-2,NA,TRBV28,few,CASSRQLSGYTF,TGTGCCAGCAGTCGTCAGTTAAGTGGCTACACCTTC